This TCR beta chain derives from a study of T cells in Graves' hyperthyroidism and ophthalmopathy. In the study overall: Peripheral blood was drawn at first diagnosis, prior to all treatment.

Authors of the study amplified TCR beta CDR3 regions from RNA transcripts. TCR CDR3 underwent first-round RT-PCR with the HTBI primer set. Using its own MiXCR run on the multiplex PCR reads, TCRdb lists one record per CDR3 protein. The table records around 300,000 distinct CDR3 sequences, approximately 18% of them present only once. Investigators excluded patients with uncontrolled infection, other autoimmune disease, pregnancy or lactation. Diagnoses were established using clinical symptoms, serum thyroxine and TRAb, thyroid ultrasound and orbital computed tomography. Between the trimmed V and J ends, which lost 0 bases and 4 bases, there was a span of 14 bases. The CDR3 consists of 15 residues. Germline CDR1 reads SGHRS; CDR2 reads YFSETQ. This clonotype was counted ten times or more. Its antigen is not known. Study results and limitations: Researchers found most expanded thyroid clonotypes above 0.001 in blood as well.

The genes are TRBV5-1 and TRBJ2-7; TRBD2 might be the D (5 bases). Sequences were obtained from blood. This receptor was obtained from a man aged 45 to 65 with Graves' ophthalmopathy. The CDR3 DNA reads TGCGCCAGCAGCTTGGACGCCGGGAAGAGTTACGAGCAGTACTTC. Protein product: CASSLDAGKSYEQYF.